Listed here are 10 T cell receptor beta chains from one sample, sequenced in a study of cytomegalovirus exposure and HLA in healthy donors. In the PCR, 60 Vbeta and 13 Jbeta primers were used. Sequencing was performed with immunoSEQ multiplex PCR; in TCRdb, only in-frame clones are kept and a portion is missing. Of nearly 300,000 clones listed, 80% to 90% are singletons. Source material: PBMCs. The receptors here all came from a man aged 35-49 years in good health and CMV-seropositive.

V gene TRBV5-1 combines with J gene TRBJ1-2; 8 bases map to TRBD1. The CDR3 spans 19 residues. V lost 2 bases and J lost 6; bases outside the gene matches: 21. Germline CDR1 and CDR2: SGHRS and YFSETQ. CDR3 region: CASSFFSLPGTGSFDGYTF. CDR3 coding DNA: TGCGCCAGCAGCTTTTTCTCCTTACCCGGGACAGGCTCATTCGATGGCTACACCTTC.

The chain carries TRBV5-1 and TRBJ2-5; the D gene is possibly TRBD1 (6 bases). Germline V gene data show CDR1 as SGHRS and CDR2 as YFSETQ. This CDR3 has 14 amino acids. Between the trimmed V and J ends, which lost 3 bases and 5 bases, there was a span of 14 bases. The CDR3 bases are TGCGCCAGCAGCTCCCAGGGGCGTTGGGAGACCCAGTACTTC. Protein product: CASSSQGRWETQYF.

This chain connects TRBV10-3 to TRBJ1-1; no reliable D call. This CDR3 region has 13 residues. The V gene lost 4 bases and the J gene lost 1 base, with 7 bases spanning the gap. Germline V gene sequence: CDR1 ENHRY, CDR2 SYGVKD. The CDR3 sequence is CAISGRGNTEAFF. The CDR3 region has the DNA TGTGCCATCAGTGGCCGGGGGAACACTGAAGCTTTCTTT.

CDR3: CASSQGRVAGGRDEQFF. The CDR3 DNA reads TGCGCCAGCAGCCAAGGTCGGGTCGCGGGAGGGAGGGATGAGCAGTTCTTC. The chain joins TRBV4-1 to TRBJ2-1; TRBD2 matches 9 bases. With 1 base clipped from V and 8 bases from J, the junction kept 12 bases outside the gene matches. The CDR3 has 17 residues. CDR1 MGHRA and CDR2 YSYEKL come from the germline V gene.

V usage is TRBV5-1 and J usage is TRBJ2-7; a possible D gene is TRBD2 (5 bases). The CDR3 is 14 amino acids. CDR1 SGHRS and CDR2 YFSETQ come from the germline V gene. The germline V and J ends were trimmed by 2 bases and 2 bases, with 11 bases remaining between them. CDR3 coding DNA: TGCGCCAGCAGCTTTCAGGAAGCGGCCTACGAGCAGTACTTC. Encoded protein: CASSFQEAAYEQYF. Using reference TRBV5-1 and TRBJ2-7 for the parts outside the CDR3, the full variable domain is KAGVTQTPRYLIKTRGQQVTLSCSPISGHRSVSWYQQTPGQGLQFLFEYFSETQRNKGNFPGRFSGRQFSNSRSEMNVSTLELGDSALYLCASSFQEAAYEQYFGPGTRLTVT.

The chain joins TRBV27 to TRBJ2-2; D perhaps matches TRBD1 (6 bases). This CDR3 contains 16 residues. The V and J ends lost 2 bases and 4 bases respectively, with 14 bases between them. Looked up from germline, CDR1 is MNHEY and CDR2 is SMNVEV (reference sequence). CDR3 nucleotides: TGTGCCAGCAGTTTAGAACAGGGAGCATTCACCGGGGAGCTGTTTTTT. This codes for CASSLEQGAFTGELFF.

The rearrangement links TRBV28 to TRBJ2-7, with TRBD1 identical over 12 bases. This CDR3 has 14 amino acids. CDR1 and CDR2 (germline): MDHEN, SYDVKM. The J segment lost 7 bases and the V segment lost 10 bases, leaving 11 bases of the junction unmatched. Written as DNA, the CDR3 is TGTGCCACCAAAGGGGGACAGGGGGCGAAAGAGCAGTACTTC. As protein: CATKGGQGAKEQYF.

This rearrangement joins TRBV5-1 to TRBJ1-2, with 8 bases that match TRBD1. V lost 4 bases to trimming and J lost 4 bases; unmatched junction nucleotides: 9. Germline V gene sequence: CDR1 SGHRS, CDR2 YFSETQ. The CDR3 has 15 amino acids. CDR3 DNA: TGCGCCAGCAGCATGGACAGGGCCCTCCCCTATGGCTACACCTTC. Protein product: CASSMDRALPYGYTF.

This chain joins TRBV4-1 and TRBJ2-1; TRBD1 matches at 9 bases. Germline assignment: CDR1 MGHRA and CDR2 YSYEKL. The trim removed 2 bases at V and 2 bases at J, leaving 7 bases unmatched. The CDR3 covers 17 residues. The CDR3: CASSQNPGQGTYNEQFF. The CDR3 region has the DNA TGCGCCAGCAGCCAAAATCCGGGACAGGGAACCTACAATGAGCAGTTCTTC.

The chain carries TRBV27 and TRBJ2-3; 7 nucleotides line up with TRBD2. V was pared by 5 bases and J by 2 bases, with 7 bases of the junction left unmatched. CDR1 and CDR2 (germline): MNHEY, SMNVEV (reference sequence). The CDR3 totals 15 residues. The CDR3 sequence: CASSPWGGTTDTQYF. The DNA of the CDR3 is TGTGCCAGCAGTCCCTGGGGGGGGACCACAGATACGCAGTATTTT.